Shown below are 28 T cell receptor beta chains from a single sample sequenced in a study of a mutant IDH1 vaccine in newly diagnosed glioma. No antigens are known for them. TCRdb's copy holds only in-frame clones and misses some; the assay was immunoSEQ multiplex PCR. The table includes 20,000 to 25,000 clones, 70% detected once. Regarding time point: week 11, during vaccination. A single vaccine dose contained 300 ug of mutant IDH1 20-mer peptide, and topical imiquimod was used with it. The specimen was peripheral blood mononuclear cells (PBMCs), collected from a glioma patient whose treatment included an IDH1 peptide vaccine. The receptor set was obtained from a man between 18 and 35 years old with glioma. Some clones in this sample may be carry-over from other donors' samples.

The rearrangement links TRBV19 to TRBJ1-2; D perhaps matches TRBD1 (5 bases). The CDR3 length is 14 residues. Trimming took off 7 bases at V and 4 bases at J, with 16 bases between the two ends. CDR1 is LNHDA, CDR2 SQIVND, per germline (reference sequence). DNA for the CDR3: TGTGCCAGTACTCAGACGGGGGTCCTCTATGGCTACACCTTC. Protein: CASTQTGVLYGYTF.

This clone was seen only once. The chain carries TRBV7-2 and TRBJ2-1, with D possibly TRBD2 on 5 matching bases. The CDR3 covers 15 residues. V was pared by 0 bases and J by 7 bases, with 13 bases between. The germline gives CDR1 SGHTA, CDR2 FQGNSA. CDR3 protein: CASSLAGNQRNEQFF. As DNA, the CDR3 is TGTGCCAGCAGCTTAGCAGGGAATCAGCGGAATGAGCAGTTCTTC.

V is TRBV7-9 and J is TRBJ2-3, with D unresolved. Germline-derived CDR1 and CDR2 are SEHNR and FQNEAQ (reference sequence). The V end lost 2 bases, the J end lost 1 base, and 10 bases lay between the germline ends. The CDR3 length is 15 residues. In nucleotides, the CDR3 is TGTGCCAGCAGCTTACGTATCTCGGGCACAGATACGCAGTATTTT. It codes for CASSLRISGTDTQYF.

The chain employs TRBV7-2 and TRBJ1-5, with D tentatively TRBD1 (5 bases). CDR1 is SGHTA and CDR2 is FQGNSA in the germline V gene. V shed 0 bases and J shed 7 bases, with 10 bases lying between them. This CDR3 is 14 amino acids long. CDR3 coding DNA: TGTGCCAGCAGCTTAGCACCGTCAGGGCAGCCCCAGCATTTT. Protein product: CASSLAPSGQPQHF. Based on the CDR3 plus reference TRBV7-2 and TRBJ1-5, the full variable domain is GAGVSQSPSNKVTEKGKDVELRCDPISGHTALYWYRQSLGQGLEFLIYFQGNSAPDKSGLPSDRFSAERTGGSVSTLTIQRTQQEDSAVYLCASSLAPSGQPQHFGDGTRLSIL.

V usage is TRBV27 and J usage is TRBJ1-4, with 9 bases lining up with TRBD1. The germline CDR1 and CDR2 sequences are MNHEY and SMNVEV (reference sequence). The junction had 9 bases not matched to a gene; V was cut back by 5 bases and J by 8 bases. The CDR3 totals 15 residues. The CDR3 sequence: CASSLGTGQREKLFF. CDR3 sequence (DNA): TGTGCCAGCAGTCTCGGGACAGGGCAGAGAGAAAAACTGTTTTTT.

This clone appeared a few times. V is TRBV11-1 and J is TRBJ1-1; a weak D match, TRBD1 (5 bases). V lost 2 bases to trimming and J lost 8 bases, with 12 bases between them. The CDR3 extends over 13 amino acids. Germline V CDR1 and CDR2: SGHAT, FQDESV (reference sequence). The CDR3 DNA is TGTGCCAGCAGCTTACCGGGACGGACCGAAGCTTTCTTT. Its protein product is CASSLPGRTEAFF. The full variable domain, in which reference TRBV11-1 and TRBJ1-1 provide the parts outside the CDR3, is EAEVAQSPRYKITEKSQAVAFWCDPISGHATLYWYRQILGQGPELLVQFQDESVVDDSQLPKDRFSAERLKGVDSTLKIQPAELGDSAMYLCASSLPGRTEAFFGQGTRLTVV.

The genes are TRBV9 and TRBJ2-6; 7 bases agree with TRBD1. The CDR3 is made up of 18 amino acids. Germline V gene sequence: CDR1 SGDLS, CDR2 YYNGEE. V was pared by 3 bases and J by 0 bases, with 9 bases of the junction left unmatched. In DNA form, the CDR3 reads TGTGCCAGCAGCGGGACACAGGGGCGATTCTCTGGGGCCAACGTCCTGACTTTC. This gives the protein CASSGTQGRFSGANVLTF.

The chain employs TRBV30 and TRBJ1-5, with D unresolved. The V and J ends lost 0 bases and 5 bases respectively, with 14 bases between them. This CDR3 is built from 15 residues. Germline V gives CDR1 GTSNPN, CDR2 SVGIG (reference sequence). The CDR3 bases are TGTGCCTGGAGTGTAGATGGCAGAAACTATCAGCCCCAGCATTTT. Translated: CAWSVDGRNYQPQHF.

This clone was detected once. This chain connects TRBV28 to TRBJ1-2, with 7 bases fitting TRBD1. With V trimmed by 3 bases and J by 5 bases, 6 bases remained unmatched. This CDR3 is 14 amino acids long. Germline loops: CDR1 MDHEN, CDR2 SYDVKM. The CDR3 reads CASSFRQGSYGYTF. The DNA for the CDR3 is TGTGCCAGCAGTTTTCGACAGGGAAGTTATGGCTACACCTTC.

V and J are TRBV7-9 and TRBJ1-5, with D possibly being TRBD1 (6 bases). CDR3 length: 14 amino acids. Germline lookup yields CDR1 SEHNR and CDR2 FQNEAQ (reference sequence). The ends were cut back, 4 bases at V and 7 bases at J, with 14 bases in the middle. CDR3 residues: CASSSSGGHQPQHF. CDR3 sequence (DNA): TGTGCCAGCAGCTCCTCGGGGGGGCACCAGCCCCAGCATTTT.

The rearrangement joins TRBV29-1 to TRBJ2-7; the D is unclear. There are 12 residues in the CDR3. Trimming removed 4 bases at V and 2 bases at J, with 9 bases between. Germline CDR1 and CDR2: SQVTM and ANQGSEA. CDR3 sequence: CSVVAATYEQYF. CDR3 bases: TGCAGCGTTGTGGCGGCCACCTACGAGCAGTACTTC.

This clone was counted between two and nine times. V gene TRBV18 combines with J gene TRBJ2-3; TRBD1 matches at 7 bases. The length of the CDR3 is 15 residues. V dropped 4 bases and J dropped 5; count of bases not matched to a gene: 9. Germline loops: CDR1 KGHSH, CDR2 LQKENI. CDR3 nucleotides: TGTGCCAGCTCACGACAGGGCTCGAACCAAGATACGCAGTATTTT. The encoded protein is CASSRQGSNQDTQYF.

In its sample, this clone was seen once. This chain uses TRBV27 with TRBJ2-7; D uncertain. V gave up 5 bases and J gave up 4 bases, with 18 bases separating them. This CDR3 region has 15 residues. Per the germline V gene, CDR1 is MNHEY and CDR2 is SMNVEV (reference sequence). The CDR3 here is CASSPRVGLGYEQYF. The CDR3 DNA reads TGTGCCAGCAGTCCCCGAGTAGGGTTGGGTTACGAGCAGTACTTC.

This rearrangement joins TRBV7-6 to TRBJ1-4; 8 bases align to TRBD1. V dropped 4 bases and J dropped 8; count of bases not matched to a gene: 9. The CDR3 sequence is 15 residues long. In germline, CDR1 is SGHVS, CDR2 FNYEAQ. The CDR3 DNA sequence: TGTGCCAGCAGCTCACCACAGGGGGGTCGAGAAAAACTGTTTTTT. This codes for CASSSPQGGREKLFF.

V is TRBV7-9 and J is TRBJ2-1, with TRBD2 matching over 14 bases. Germline loops: CDR1 SEHNR, CDR2 FQNEAQ (reference sequence). CDR3 length equals 15 residues. V was pared by 4 bases and J by 8 bases, with 4 bases of the junction left unmatched. The DNA of the CDR3 is TGTGCCAGCAGCTCGGGACTAGCGGGAGTCGATGAGCAGTTCTTC. This translates into CASSSGLAGVDEQFF.

V usage is TRBV30 and J usage is TRBJ2-5; 9 positions match TRBD1. The CDR3 is made up of 15 amino acids. V was pared by 1 base and J by 9 bases, with 12 bases of the junction left unmatched. Germline V lookup: CDR1 GTSNPN, CDR2 SVGIG (reference sequence). This CDR3 is CAWSAPGQGKVAQYF. The CDR3 nucleotides read TGTGCCTGGAGTGCCCCCGGACAGGGGAAAGTAGCCCAGTACTTC.

The rearrangement joins TRBV7-6 to TRBJ1-1; D might be TRBD1 (5 bases). The CDR3 runs 15 residues. V was cut by 5 bases and J by 1 base, with 14 bases left in between. CDR1 SGHVS and CDR2 FNYEAQ come from the germline V gene. The CDR3 spells CASSPFEGKNTEAFF. The CDR3 DNA follows: TGTGCCAGCAGCCCCTTCGAGGGGAAGAACACTGAAGCTTTCTTT.

The chain couples TRBV9 to TRBJ2-7, with 7 positions matching TRBD2. The germline V gene has CDR1 SGDLS and CDR2 YYNGEE. The V segment lost 2 bases and the J segment 6 bases; nucleotides outside the gene matches: 5. The CDR3 runs 13 residues. The CDR3 nucleotides are TGTGCCAGCAGCGTGATGACTAGCAGCGAGCAGTACTTC. Protein: CASSVMTSSEQYF. Filled out from reference TRBV9 and TRBJ2-7, the complete variable domain reads DSGVTQTPKHLITATGQRVTLRCSPRSGDLSVYWYQQSLDQGLQFLIQYYNGEERAKGNILERFSAQQFPDLHSELNLSSLELGDSALYFCASSVMTSSEQYFGPGTRLTVT.

This clone has just a few counts. The genes are TRBV19 and TRBJ1-1, with D maybe TRBD1 (5 bases). Germline V CDR1 and CDR2: LNHDA, SQIVND (reference sequence). This CDR3 comprises 14 residues. Trimming removed 3 bases at V and 7 bases at J, with 15 bases between. The CDR3 DNA reads as TGTGCCAGTAGTATCCTGGCAGGGAGGATTGAAGCTTTCTTT. Translating gives CASSILAGRIEAFF.

The chain employs TRBV10-3 and TRBJ1-5, with D maybe TRBD1 (5 bases). V lost 0 bases and J lost 2, with 11 bases in between. The germline V gene has CDR1 ENHRY and CDR2 SYGVKD. CDR3 length: 16 residues. For the CDR3, the DNA is TGTGCCATCAGTGAGTCGCGGACAAGCGGCAATCAGCCCCAGCATTTT. Translated, it gives CAISESRTSGNQPQHF.

This chain links TRBV19 with TRBJ1-1; no definite D call. The germline V gene has CDR1 LNHDA and CDR2 SQIVND (reference sequence). The length of the CDR3 is 13 residues. Trimming left V 5 bases short and J 8 bases short, with 15 bases between. The CDR3 spells CASSQPRGSEAFF. The CDR3, as DNA: TGTGCCAGTAGTCAACCCCGGGGTTCAGAAGCTTTCTTT.

In its sample, this clone was seen a few times. This chain connects TRBV5-6 to TRBJ2-7, with D unclear. The CDR3 sequence is 13 residues long. Trimming cost V 0 bases and J 6 bases, with 10 bases left between them. The germline V gene has CDR1 SGHDT and CDR2 YYEEEE. The CDR3 DNA is TGTGCCAGCAGCTTGGCAGGTTTATCCGAGCAGTACTTC. Its translation is CASSLAGLSEQYF.

This chain connects TRBV7-6 to TRBJ2-2, with D possibly TRBD2 on 6 matching bases. Germline V CDR1 and CDR2: SGHVS, FNYEAQ. V lost 1 base and J lost 2, with 11 bases in between. This CDR3 spans 16 amino acids. The CDR3 DNA reads TGTGCCAGCAGCTTAGGGTTAGCGGCCAACACCGGGGAGCTGTTTTTT. It yields the protein CASSLGLAANTGELFF. Full variable domain (rest looked up from reference TRBV7-6 and TRBJ2-2): GAGVSQSPRYKVTKRGQDVALRCDPISGHVSLYWYRQALGQGPEFLTYFNYEAQQDKSGLPNDRFSAERPEGSISTLTIQRTEQRDSAMYRCASSLGLAANTGELFFGEGSRLTVL.

This clone has only a few counts. The chain combines TRBV4-3 with TRBJ1-1; no clear D gene. With 0 bases removed from V and 2 bases from J, the gap between germline ends came to 10 bases. Germline V gene lookup returns CDR1 LGHNA and CDR2 YSLEER. The CDR3 length is 15 residues. DNA for the CDR3: TGCGCCAGCAGCCAAGATAGAGGTACCAACACTGAAGCTTTCTTT. It specifies CASSQDRGTNTEAFF.

The J gene is TRBJ2-1, the V gene TRBV7-9, with 10 positions matching TRBD2. V lost 2 bases, J lost 5 bases, and 6 bases stayed unmatched. Germline CDR1 is SEHNR and CDR2 is FQNEAQ (reference sequence). This CDR3 is built from 16 residues. This chain's CDR3 is CASSLLPSGGNNEQFF. DNA of the CDR3: TGTGCCAGCAGCTTATTGCCTAGCGGGGGAAACAATGAGCAGTTCTTC.

V usage is TRBV19 and J usage is TRBJ2-1, with a weak D call TRBD1 (6 bases). The V and J ends lost 6 bases and 2 bases respectively, with 17 bases between them. This CDR3 has 16 amino acids. The germline gives CDR1 LNHDA, CDR2 SQIVND (reference sequence). The CDR3 protein is CASSPLAGAAYNEQFF. CDR3 coding DNA: TGTGCCAGTAGCCCTTTAGCAGGGGCTGCCTACAATGAGCAGTTCTTC.

The chain carries TRBV4-3 and TRBJ1-2; TRBD1 matches 7 bases. V lost 0 bases, J lost 6 bases, and 4 bases stayed unmatched. Germline V gene lookup returns CDR1 LGHNA and CDR2 YSLEER. The CDR3 extends over 14 amino acids. The CDR3 DNA reads TGCGCCAGCAGCCAAGATCGGGGGACAGATGGCTACACCTTC. Residues: CASSQDRGTDGYTF.

The genes are TRBV9 and TRBJ2-1, with 9 bases that match TRBD1. The CDR3 runs to 14 residues. Germline V CDR1 and CDR2: SGDLS, YYNGEE. V shed 3 bases and J 5 bases; nucleotides not matched to a gene: 3. CDR3 loop: CASSARTGDNEQFF. The CDR3 nucleotides read TGTGCCAGCAGCGCCCGGACAGGGGACAATGAGCAGTTCTTC.